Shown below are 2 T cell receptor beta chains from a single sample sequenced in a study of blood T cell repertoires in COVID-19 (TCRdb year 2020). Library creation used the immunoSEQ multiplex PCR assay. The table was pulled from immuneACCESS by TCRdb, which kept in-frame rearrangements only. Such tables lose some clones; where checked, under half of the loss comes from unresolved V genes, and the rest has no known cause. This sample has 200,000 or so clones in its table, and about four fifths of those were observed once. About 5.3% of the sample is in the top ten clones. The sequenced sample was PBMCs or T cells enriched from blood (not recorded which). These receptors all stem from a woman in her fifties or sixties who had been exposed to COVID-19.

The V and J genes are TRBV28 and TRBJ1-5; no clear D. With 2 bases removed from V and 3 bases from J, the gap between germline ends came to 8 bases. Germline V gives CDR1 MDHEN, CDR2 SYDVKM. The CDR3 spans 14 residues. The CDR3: CASSLSRTNQPQHF. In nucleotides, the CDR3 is TGTGCCAGCAGTTTAAGCCGCACCAATCAGCCCCAGCATTTT. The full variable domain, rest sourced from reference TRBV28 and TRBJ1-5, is DVKVTQSSRYLVKRTGEKVFLECVQDMDHENMFWYRQDPGLGLRLIYFSYDVKMKEKGDIPEGYSVSREKKERFSLILESASTNQTSMYLCASSLSRTNQPQHFGDGTRLSIL.

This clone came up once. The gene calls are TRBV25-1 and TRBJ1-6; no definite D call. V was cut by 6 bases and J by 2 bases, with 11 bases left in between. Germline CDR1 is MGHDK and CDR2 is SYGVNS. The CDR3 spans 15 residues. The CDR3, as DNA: TGTGCCAGCAGCCGCGGCGGAGCCTATAATTCACCCCTCCACTTT. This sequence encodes CASSRGGAYNSPLHF.